The clone carrying this T cell receptor beta chain turned up a few times. Its antigen is as yet unknown. The sample is drawn from a study of vaccination and CD4 T cells after COVID-19. Study-level information: Post-vaccine specimens were obtained a median roughly 70 days after dose two (range 14 to 241).

Cultured CD4+ T cell DNA underwent sequencing with the Oncomine TCR Beta short-read assay. TCRdb reprocessed the PCR reads with MiXCR, giving one entry per CDR3 protein. The data hold 7,000 or so distinct CDR3 sequences, with over 40% observed a single time. The treatment is: 10-day PBMC culture with coronavirus spike peptide pools or control peptides (ViraFEST assay). CD4+ T cells of the unexposed donor were collected before the COVID-19 pandemic (2011-2018). In germline, CDR1 is DFQATT, CDR2 SNEGSKA (reference sequence). The CDR3 has 14 amino acids. The germline V and J ends were trimmed by 4 bases and 5 bases, with 14 bases remaining between them.

V and J are TRBV20-1 and TRBJ2-2; D not resolved. This receptor was identified in a human donor in good health. The sample consisted of CD4+ T cells from blood, cultured in vitro. CDR3 nucleotides: TGCAGTGCTACCCAGGCCATGGGAACCGGGGAGCTGTTTTTT. Translating gives CSATQAMGTGELFF.